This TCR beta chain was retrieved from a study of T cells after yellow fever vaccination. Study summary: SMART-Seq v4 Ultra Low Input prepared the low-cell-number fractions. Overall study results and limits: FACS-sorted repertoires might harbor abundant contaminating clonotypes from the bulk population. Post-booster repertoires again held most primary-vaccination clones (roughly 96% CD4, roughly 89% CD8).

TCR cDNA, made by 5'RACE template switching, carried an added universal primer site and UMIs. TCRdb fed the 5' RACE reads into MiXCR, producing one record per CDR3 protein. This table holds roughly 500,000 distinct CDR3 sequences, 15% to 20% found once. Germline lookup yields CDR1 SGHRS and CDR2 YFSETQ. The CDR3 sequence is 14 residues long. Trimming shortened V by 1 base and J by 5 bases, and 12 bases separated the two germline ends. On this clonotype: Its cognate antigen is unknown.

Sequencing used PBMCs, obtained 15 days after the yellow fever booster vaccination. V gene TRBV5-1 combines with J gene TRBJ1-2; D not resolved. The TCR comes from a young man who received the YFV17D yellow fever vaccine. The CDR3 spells CASSLRGRGYGYTF. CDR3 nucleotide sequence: TGCGCCAGCAGCTTGCGAGGAAGAGGATATGGCTACACCTTC.